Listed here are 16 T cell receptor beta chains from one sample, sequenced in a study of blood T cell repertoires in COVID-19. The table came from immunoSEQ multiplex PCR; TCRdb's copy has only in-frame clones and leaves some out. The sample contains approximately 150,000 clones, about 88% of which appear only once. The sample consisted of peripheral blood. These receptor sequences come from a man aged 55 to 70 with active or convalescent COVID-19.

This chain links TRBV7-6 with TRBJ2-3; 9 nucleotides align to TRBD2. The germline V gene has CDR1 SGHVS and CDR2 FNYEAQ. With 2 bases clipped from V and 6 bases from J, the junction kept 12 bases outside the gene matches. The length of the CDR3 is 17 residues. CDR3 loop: CASSLRAGGFQSDTQYF. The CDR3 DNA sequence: TGTGCCAGCAGCTTAAGGGCGGGAGGGTTCCAATCGGATACGCAGTATTTT.

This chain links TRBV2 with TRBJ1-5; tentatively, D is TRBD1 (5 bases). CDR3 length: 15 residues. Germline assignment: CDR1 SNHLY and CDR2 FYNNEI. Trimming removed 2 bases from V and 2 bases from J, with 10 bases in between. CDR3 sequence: CASSESQGGNQPQHF. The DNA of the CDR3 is TGTGCCAGCAGTGAAAGTCAGGGCGGCAATCAGCCCCAGCATTTT.

The CDR3 nucleotides read TGTGCCAGCAGTTCCCCGGCCGGGAAGCTGTATGGCTACACCTTC. Protein sequence: CASSSPAGKLYGYTF. V is TRBV6-5 and J is TRBJ1-2; D is unclear. The ends were cut back, 4 bases at V and 5 bases at J, with 17 bases in the middle. The CDR3 length is 15 residues. Germline CDR1 reads MNHEY; CDR2 reads SVGAGI.

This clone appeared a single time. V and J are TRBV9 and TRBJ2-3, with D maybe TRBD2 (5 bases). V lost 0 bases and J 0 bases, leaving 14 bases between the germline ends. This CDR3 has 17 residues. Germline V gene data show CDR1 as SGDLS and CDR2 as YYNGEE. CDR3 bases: TGTGCCAGCAGCGTAGAGGGTCTAGCAGTTAGCACAGATACGCAGTATTTT. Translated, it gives CASSVEGLAVSTDTQYF.

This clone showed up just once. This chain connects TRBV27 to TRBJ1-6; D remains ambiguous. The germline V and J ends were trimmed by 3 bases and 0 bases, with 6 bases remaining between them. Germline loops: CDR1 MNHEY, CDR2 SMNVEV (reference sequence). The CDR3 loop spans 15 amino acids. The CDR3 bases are TGTGCCAGCAGTTTTGAGAGCTCCTATAATTCACCCCTCCACTTT. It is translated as CASSFESSYNSPLHF.

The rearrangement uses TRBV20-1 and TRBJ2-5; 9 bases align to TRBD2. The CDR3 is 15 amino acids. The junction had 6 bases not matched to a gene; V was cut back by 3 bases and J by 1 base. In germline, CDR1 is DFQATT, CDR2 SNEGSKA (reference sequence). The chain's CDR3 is CSASSAGGLQETQYF. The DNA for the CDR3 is TGCAGTGCTAGTTCAGCGGGAGGCCTCCAAGAGACCCAGTACTTC.

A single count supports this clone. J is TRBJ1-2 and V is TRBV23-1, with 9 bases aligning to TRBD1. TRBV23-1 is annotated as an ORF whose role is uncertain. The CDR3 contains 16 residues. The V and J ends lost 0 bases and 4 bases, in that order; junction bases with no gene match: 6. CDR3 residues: CASSQSAPTGGYGYTF. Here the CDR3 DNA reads TGCGCCAGCAGTCAATCAGCCCCGACAGGGGGCTATGGCTACACCTTC.

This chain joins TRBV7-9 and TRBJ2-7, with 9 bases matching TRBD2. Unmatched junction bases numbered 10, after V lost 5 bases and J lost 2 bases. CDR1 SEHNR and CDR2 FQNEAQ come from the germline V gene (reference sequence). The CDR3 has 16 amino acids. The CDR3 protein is CASSRTAAGGAYEQYF. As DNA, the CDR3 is TGTGCCAGCAGCCGAACAGCGGCGGGAGGGGCCTACGAGCAGTACTTC.

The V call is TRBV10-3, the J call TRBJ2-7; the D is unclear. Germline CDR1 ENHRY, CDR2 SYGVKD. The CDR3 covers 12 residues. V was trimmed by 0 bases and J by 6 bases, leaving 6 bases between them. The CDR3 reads CAISESRFEQYF. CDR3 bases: TGTGCCATCAGTGAGTCGAGGTTCGAGCAGTACTTC.

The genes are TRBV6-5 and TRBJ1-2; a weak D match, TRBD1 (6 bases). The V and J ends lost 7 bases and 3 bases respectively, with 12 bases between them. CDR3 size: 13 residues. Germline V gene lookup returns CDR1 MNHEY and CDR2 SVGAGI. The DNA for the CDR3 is TGTGCCAGCACCGCAGGGGATCACTATGGCTACACCTTC. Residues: CASTAGDHYGYTF.

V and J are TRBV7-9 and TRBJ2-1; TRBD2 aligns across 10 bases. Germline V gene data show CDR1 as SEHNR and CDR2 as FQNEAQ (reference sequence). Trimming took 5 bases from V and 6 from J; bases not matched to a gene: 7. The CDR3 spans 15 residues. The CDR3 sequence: CASSTTSGFSNEQFF. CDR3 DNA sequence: TGTGCCAGCAGCACGACTAGCGGGTTCTCCAATGAGCAGTTCTTC.

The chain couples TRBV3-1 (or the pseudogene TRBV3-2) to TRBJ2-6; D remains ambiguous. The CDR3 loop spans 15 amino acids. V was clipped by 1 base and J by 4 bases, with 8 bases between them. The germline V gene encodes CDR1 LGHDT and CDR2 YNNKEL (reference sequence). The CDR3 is CASSQGAPGANVLTF. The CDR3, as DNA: TGTGCCAGCAGCCAAGGGGCTCCCGGGGCCAACGTCCTGACTTTC.

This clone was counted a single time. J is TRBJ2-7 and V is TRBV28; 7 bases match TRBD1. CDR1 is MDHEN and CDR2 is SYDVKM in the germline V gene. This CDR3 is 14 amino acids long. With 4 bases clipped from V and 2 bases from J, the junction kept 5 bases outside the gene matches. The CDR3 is CASSSQDRTYEQYF. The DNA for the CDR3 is TGTGCCAGCAGTTCCCAGGACAGGACCTACGAGCAGTACTTC.

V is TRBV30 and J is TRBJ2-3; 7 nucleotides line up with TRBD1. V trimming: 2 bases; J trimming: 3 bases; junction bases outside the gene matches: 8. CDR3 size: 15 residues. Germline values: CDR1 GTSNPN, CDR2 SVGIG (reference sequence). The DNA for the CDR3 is TGTGCCTGGAGTTCAGGGGGACGACGGACAGATACGCAGTATTTT. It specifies CAWSSGGRRTDTQYF.

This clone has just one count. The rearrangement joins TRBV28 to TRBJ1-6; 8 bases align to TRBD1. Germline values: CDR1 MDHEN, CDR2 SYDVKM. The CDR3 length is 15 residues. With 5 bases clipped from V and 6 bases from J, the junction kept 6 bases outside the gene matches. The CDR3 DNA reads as TGTGCCAGCAGTACTAACGGACAGGGTAATTCACCCCTCCACTTT. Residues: CASSTNGQGNSPLHF.

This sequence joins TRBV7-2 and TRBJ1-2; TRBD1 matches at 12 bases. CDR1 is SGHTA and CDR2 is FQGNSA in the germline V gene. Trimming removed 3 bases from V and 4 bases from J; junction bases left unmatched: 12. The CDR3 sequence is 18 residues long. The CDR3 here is CASSFKVGTGGASYGYTF. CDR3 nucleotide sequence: TGTGCCAGCAGCTTTAAGGTCGGGACAGGGGGCGCGAGCTATGGCTACACCTTC.